Listed below are T cell receptor beta chains from one sample, sequenced in a study of a mutant IDH1 vaccine in newly diagnosed glioma. The method was immunoSEQ multiplex PCR; TCRdb's version includes in-frame clones alone and lacks a portion of them. The table has tens of thousands of clones, just over 70% seen once. The antigens these receptors bind are not known. Sequenced here: peripheral blood mononuclear cells (PBMCs), sampled from a glioma patient whose treatment included an IDH1 peptide vaccine. The origin of the receptors is a young man with glioma. Some clones in this sample may be carry-over from other donors' samples. The CDR3 runs from the conserved cysteine through the conserved F or W. A D gene is named only where the DNA matches it firmly. Size tells how often a clone was seen (once, few, many) or the class of an expanded clone, and some rows leave it out.

D gene	V gene	J gene	clone size	CDR3 protein	CDR3 DNA
TRBD1	TRBV30	TRBJ2-2	.	CAWSPLGQGGELFF	TGTGCCTGGAGTCCCTTAGGACAGGGCGGGGAGCTGTTTTTT
.	TRBV12-2	TRBJ2-1	.	CASRLGTSGSYYNEQFF	TGTGCAAGTCGCTTAGGTACTAGCGGGAGTTACTACAATGAGCAGTTCTTC
.	TRBV9	TRBJ1-2	.	CASSAWDSRGGYTF	TGTGCCAGCAGCGCCTGGGATTCTCGGGGCGGCTACACCTTC
TRBD2	TRBV7-9	TRBJ2-7	once	CASSLGTSSVQYF	TGTGCCAGCAGCTTAGGGACTAGCAGCGTGCAGTACTTC
.	TRBV7-8	TRBJ1-6	.	CASSLESAVTNSPLHF	TGTGCCAGCAGCTTAGAATCGGCAGTCACTAATTCACCCCTCCACTTT
.	TRBV27	TRBJ2-1	few	CASSSGLYTHNEQFF	TGTGCCAGCAGTTCGGGACTTTATACCCACAATGAGCAGTTCTTC
TRBD2	TRBV30	TRBJ2-7	.	CACRSSGRYEQYF	TGTGCCTGTCGGTCTAGCGGGAGGTACGAGCAGTACTTC
.	TRBV7-6	TRBJ2-3	.	CASSFVTDTQYF	TGTGCCAGCAGCTTTGTCACAGATACGCAGTATTTT
TRBD1	TRBV15	TRBJ2-5	.	CATSSGTGQETQYF	TGTGCCACCAGCAGTGGGACAGGGCAAGAGACCCAGTACTTC
.	TRBV30	TRBJ2-7	.	CAWSSLGNPYEQYF	TGTGCCTGGAGTTCCCTTGGGAACCCCTACGAGCAGTACTTC
TRBD2	TRBV7-8	TRBJ2-7	.	CASSSTSGYEQYF	TGTGCCAGCAGCTCGACTAGCGGATACGAGCAGTACTTC
.	TRBV5-4	TRBJ2-5	.	CASSLAGETQYF	TGTGCCAGCAGCTTGGCCGGAGAGACCCAGTACTTC
TRBD1	TRBV4-3	TRBJ1-4	.	CASSPTTGVPNEKLFF	TGCGCCAGCAGCCCCACCACAGGGGTTCCTAATGAAAAACTGTTTTTT
TRBD1	TRBV4-1	TRBJ2-1	.	CASSPTGSYNEQFF	TGCGCCAGCAGCCCGACAGGGTCTTACAATGAGCAGTTCTTC
.	TRBV9	TRBJ2-7	.	CASSVGRDPTYEQYF	TGTGCCAGCAGCGTAGGCAGAGACCCCACCTACGAGCAGTACTTC
.	TRBV6-1	TRBJ2-1	.	CASSEPGGPSSYNEQFF	TGTGCCAGCAGTGAACCCGGGGGCCCGAGCTCCTACAATGAGCAGTTCTTC
.	TRBV30	TRBJ1-1	.	CAWSVAGMAEAFF	TGTGCCTGGAGTGTAGCAGGGATGGCTGAAGCTTTCTTT
TRBD2	TRBV28	TRBJ2-7	.	CATIISGGREQYF	TGTGCCACCATAATCTCGGGGGGGAGGGAGCAGTACTTC
.	TRBV4-3	TRBJ2-5	.	CASSQDARGSETQYF	TGCGCCAGCAGCCAAGATGCACGGGGATCGGAGACCCAGTACTTC
.	TRBV6-5	TRBJ1-2	.	CASSYSMGYGYTF	TGTGCCAGCAGTTACTCGATGGGCTATGGCTACACCTTC
.	TRBV4-2	TRBJ1-2	.	CASSQGAQGAFSGYTF	TGTGCCAGCAGCCAAGGGGCACAGGGTGCCTTTTCTGGCTACACCTTC
.	TRBV7-2	TRBJ1-5	.	CASSLTLAGQPQHF	TGTGCCAGCAGCTTGACTCTGGCTGGACAGCCCCAGCATTTT
.	TRBV20-1	TRBJ2-7	once	CSATVYYEQYF	TGCAGTGCTACGGTATACTACGAGCAGTACTTC
TRBD2	TRBV7-2	TRBJ2-1	.	CASSDRLAGGLNEQFF	TGTGCCAGCAGCGATCGACTAGCGGGGGGGCTAAATGAGCAGTTCTTC